The following is a T cell receptor beta chain sequence with its context. Original methodology: Estimation of nucleated cell counts relied on the amplification of reference gene primers. Sequenced by immunoSEQ multiplex PCR; TCRdb stores in-frame clones only, minus some. The V and J calls and clone size are taken from that table; D and trimming were inferred from the DNA. Seen here are approximately 100,000 clones, over 85% observed once, and the top ten hold about 15%. Deletions cut 0 bases from V and 3 bases from J, with 7 bases between. Per the germline V gene, CDR1 is SGHRS and CDR2 is YFSETQ. The CDR3 runs 13 residues. These data come from a study of blood T cell repertoires in COVID-19.

Material: peripheral blood. V and J are TRBV5-1 and TRBJ2-7, with D maybe TRBD1 (6 bases). The sequence derives from an elderly woman in a cohort sampled during active COVID-19. CDR3 in amino acids: CASSLEGVYEQYF. CDR3 sequence (DNA): TGCGCCAGCAGCTTGGAGGGGGTCTACGAGCAGTACTTC.